Listed below are T cell receptor beta chains from one sample, sequenced in a study of blood T cell repertoires in COVID-19. Method: immunoSEQ multiplex PCR; TCRdb's copy keeps in-frame clones and lacks some. Counted here are about 220,000 clones, around 86% occurring once; the ten biggest clones make up 8% to 9%. Sequences were obtained from peripheral blood. Receptor source: a woman aged 80 or older with COVID-19, enrolled during active disease. CDR3s include the opening cysteine and the closing phenylalanine or tryptophan. The D gene is left open where the match is weak. For some rows the clone size is stated as once, few or many, or as a class when expanded; others skip it.

d_call	clone_size	v_call	j_call	cdr3_aa	cdr3_nt
TRBD2	-	TRBV7-9	TRBJ2-7	CASSLLAGVGEQYF	TGTGCCAGCAGCTTACTAGCGGGAGTTGGCGAGCAGTACTTC
TRBD1	-	TRBV27	TRBJ1-5	CASSWRGPSQPQHF	TGTGCCAGCAGTTGGAGGGGGCCTAGTCAGCCCCAGCATTTT
TRBD1	-	TRBV5-1	TRBJ2-7	CASSRTGDSYEQYF	TGCGCCAGCAGCCGGACAGGGGACTCCTACGAGCAGTACTTC
-	-	TRBV7-8	TRBJ2-1	CASSFRQVTVNEQFF	TGTGCCAGCAGCTTCCGACAGGTAACTGTCAATGAGCAGTTCTTC
-	-	TRBV21-1	TRBJ1-2	CASSKEDPGRKGYTF	TGTGCCAGCAGCAAAGAGGATCCAGGGCGTAAAGGCTACACCTTC
-	-	TRBV6-1	TRBJ1-2	CASSEAGTGRYTF	TGTGCCAGCAGTGAAGCAGGGACTGGGCGCTACACCTTC
-	-	TRBV7-3	TRBJ1-2	CASSFTGGRGYTF	TGTGCCAGCAGCTTTACAGGTGGTCGCGGCTACACCTTC
-	-	TRBV28	TRBJ2-6	CASSFRAGANVLTF	TGTGCCAGCAGTTTCCGGGCTGGGGCCAACGTCCTGACTTTC
TRBD2	-	TRBV10-3	TRBJ2-1	CAIAGLAASSYNEQFF	TGTGCCATCGCGGGACTAGCGGCTAGCTCCTACAATGAGCAGTTCTTC
-	-	TRBV14	TRBJ2-3	CASSQVPRKETDTQYF	TGTGCCAGCAGCCAAGTCCCAAGAAAGGAGACAGATACGCAGTATTTT
TRBD1	-	TRBV25-1	TRBJ1-2	CASSVGTDGYTF	TGTGCCAGCAGTGTTGGGACAGATGGCTACACCTTC
-	-	TRBV20-1	TRBJ1-2	CSASPAGINYGYTF	TGCAGTGCTAGTCCCGCCGGGATCAACTATGGCTACACCTTC
TRBD2	-	TRBV19	TRBJ2-3	CASSLYGLAGVADTQYF	TGTGCCAGTAGTCTTTACGGACTAGCGGGAGTTGCAGATACGCAGTATTTT
TRBD1	-	TRBV28	TRBJ1-2	CASSLRGGTGVHYGYTF	TGTGCCAGCAGTTTAAGAGGGGGGACAGGGGTTCACTATGGCTACACCTTC
TRBD1	-	TRBV30	TRBJ1-2	CAWSHSGGYGYTF	TGTGCCTGGAGTCACTCAGGGGGCTATGGCTACACCTTC
-	-	TRBV6-5	TRBJ2-3	CATRQLTDTQYF	TGTGCCACCCGACAGCTTACAGATACGCAGTATTTT
-	once	TRBV5-1	TRBJ2-2	CASSPDSRTGELFF	TGCGCCAGCAGCCCGGACAGCCGAACCGGGGAGCTGTTTTTT
-	-	TRBV19	TRBJ1-2	CASSVGTSGYTF	TGTGCCAGTAGTGTTGGGACAAGCGGCTACACCTTC
-	-	TRBV7-2	TRBJ1-2	CASSPDGVYGYTF	TGTGCCAGCAGCCCTGACGGAGTGTATGGCTACACCTTC
-	-	TRBV7-3	TRBJ1-5	CASSLGYSSKGWYSNQPQHF	TGTGCCAGCAGCTTGGGCTACAGTTCTAAGGGGTGGTATAGCAATCAGCCCCAGCATTTT
TRBD1	-	TRBV18	TRBJ1-5	CASSPGTGPQPQHF	TGTGCCAGCTCACCAGGGACAGGGCCTCAGCCCCAGCATTTT
-	-	TRBV28	TRBJ1-2	CASSLGVYGYTF	TGTGCCAGCAGTTTGGGCGTCTATGGCTACACCTTC
-	-	TRBV29-1	TRBJ1-2	CSVDQVYYGYTF	TGCAGCGTTGACCAGGTATACTATGGCTACACCTTC
TRBD1	-	TRBV30	TRBJ2-5	CAWSRGQLHEETQYF	TGTGCCTGGAGTAGGGGACAGCTTCATGAAGAGACCCAGTACTTC
TRBD1	few	TRBV11-2	TRBJ1-2	CASSARGDDTF	TGTGCCAGCAGCGCCAGGGGGGATGACACCTTC
-	-	TRBV12-3/TRBV12-4	TRBJ2-7	CASSSRAYEQYF	TGTGCCAGCAGTTCCAGGGCCTACGAGCAGTACTTC
-	-	TRBV18	TRBJ2-1	CASSPPGAGPDNEQFF	TGTGCCAGCTCACCACCGGGAGCGGGCCCAGACAATGAGCAGTTCTTC
-	few	TRBV6-1	TRBJ2-7	CASSEMTRAYEQYF	TGTGCCAGCAGTGAAATGACTCGAGCCTACGAGCAGTACTTC
TRBD2	-	TRBV7-2	TRBJ2-7	CASSLGGGSYEQYF	TGTGCCAGCAGCTTAGGGGGGGGCTCCTACGAGCAGTACTTC
-	once	TRBV6-5	TRBJ1-6	CASSDILGGGPLHF	TGTGCCAGCAGCGATATCCTTGGGGGGGGACCCCTCCACTTT
-	-	TRBV7-8	TRBJ1-4	CASSRGPEKLFF	TGTGCCAGCAGCCGCGGTCCTGAAAAACTGTTTTTT
-	few	TRBV18	TRBJ1-4	CASSPGTPATNEKLFF	TGTGCCAGCTCACCTGGGACACCTGCAACTAATGAAAAACTGTTTTTT
-	many	TRBV7-7	TRBJ1-4	CASLTGYLTATNEKLFF	TGTGCTAGCTTGACAGGCTACCTAACTGCAACTAATGAAAAACTGTTTTTT